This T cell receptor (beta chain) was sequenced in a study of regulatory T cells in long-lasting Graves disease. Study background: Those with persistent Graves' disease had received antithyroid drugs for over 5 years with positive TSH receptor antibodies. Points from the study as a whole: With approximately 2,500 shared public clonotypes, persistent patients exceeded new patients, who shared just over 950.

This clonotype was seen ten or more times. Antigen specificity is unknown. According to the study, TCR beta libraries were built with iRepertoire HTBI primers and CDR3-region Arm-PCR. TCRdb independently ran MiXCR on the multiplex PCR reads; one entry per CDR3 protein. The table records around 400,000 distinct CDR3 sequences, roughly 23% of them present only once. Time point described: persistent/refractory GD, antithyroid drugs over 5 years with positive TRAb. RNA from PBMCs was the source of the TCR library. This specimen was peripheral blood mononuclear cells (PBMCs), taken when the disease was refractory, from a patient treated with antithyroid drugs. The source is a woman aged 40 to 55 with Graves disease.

CDR3 nucleotide sequence: TGTGCCAGCAGCTTAGGTGCCGGGGACAGCTACGAGCAGTACTTC. Protein: CASSLGAGDSYEQYF. V and J are TRBV11-2 and TRBJ2-7; 7 nucleotides agree with TRBD1. Unmatched junction bases numbered 6, after V lost 1 base and J lost 3 bases. Germline V gene sequence: CDR1 SGHAT, CDR2 FQNNGV. The CDR3 contains 15 residues.